The next 30 T cell receptor beta chains were all read from a single sample in a study of T-cell memory formation after mild COVID-19. TCRdb processed the 5' RACE reads anew with MiXCR; each CDR3 protein has one entry. The sample contains roughly 35,000 distinct CDR3 sequences, 21% of which appear only once. The material sequenced was PBMCs or a T cell subset sorted from them (not recorded which). Receptors were obtained from an adult who had mild COVID-19 (a few samples of this study predate the infection). Cell type and time point are not known.

The chain has TRBV7-2 and TRBJ2-3, with TRBD2 matching 10 bases. The germline V gene has CDR1 SGHTA and CDR2 FQGNSA. V shed 1 base and J 5 bases; nucleotides not matched to a gene: 12. CDR3 length equals 18 residues. The CDR3 DNA reads TGTGCCAGCAGCTTAGTGAGCAGCGGGAGGGGGTTCATAGATACGCAGTATTTT. Protein: CASSLVSSGRGFIDTQYF.

This clonotype was recorded at least ten times. The V and J genes are TRBV15 and TRBJ1-4, with D possibly matching TRBD1 (6 bases). The CDR3 is made up of 15 amino acids. CDR1 is LNHNV and CDR2 is YYDKDF in the germline V gene (reference sequence). Trimming shortened V by 0 bases and J by 5 bases, and 10 bases separated the two germline ends. The CDR3: CATSRDVGANEKLFF. The CDR3 DNA reads as TGTGCCACCAGCAGAGATGTGGGGGCCAATGAAAAACTGTTTTTT.

The sample holds many counts of this clonotype. V and J are TRBV12-3 or TRBV12-4 and TRBJ1-2; TRBD1 is a possible D gene (5 bases). CDR3 length equals 11 residues. With 4 bases removed from V and 7 bases from J, the gap between germline ends came to 7 bases. CDR3 nucleotides: TGTGCCAGCAGTTCGGGACTTGGCTACACCTTC. It yields the protein CASSSGLGYTF.

In its sample, this clonotype was seen many times. The chain recombines TRBV7-3 with TRBJ1-1; TRBD1 matches 8 bases. V shed 5 bases, J shed 10 bases, and the junction held 18 bases outside the gene matches. Germline CDR1 reads SGHTA; CDR2 reads FQGTGA. CDR3 length equals 16 residues. CDR3 region: CASSPTHLQGASGAFF. The CDR3 nucleotides are TGTGCCAGCAGCCCGACTCATTTGCAGGGGGCTTCTGGAGCTTTCTTT.

This clonotype has ten or more counts. This chain uses TRBV4-1 with TRBJ2-3; 15 nucleotides align to TRBD2. The CDR3 is 19 amino acids. Germline V gene sequence: CDR1 MGHRA, CDR2 YSYEKL. V was clipped by 2 bases and J by 0 bases; unmatched bases: 6. CDR3: CASSQRGLAGGGSTDTQYF. The CDR3 nucleotides read TGCGCCAGCAGCCAAAGGGGACTAGCGGGGGGTGGAAGCACAGATACGCAGTATTTT.

The rearrangement uses TRBV27 and TRBJ2-7, with 9 bases matching TRBD2. The germline V gene encodes CDR1 MNHEY and CDR2 SMNVEV (reference sequence). The CDR3 covers 14 residues. J lost 1 base, V lost 5 bases, and 3 bases had no gene match. The CDR3 nucleotides read TGTGCCAGCAGTGGGCGGGGGGGGTCCTACGAGCAGTACTTC. Residues: CASSGRGGSYEQYF.

This clonotype was counted at least ten times. The chain has TRBV18 and TRBJ1-5; D not certain. V lost 5 bases to trimming and J lost 2 bases, with 16 bases between them. The CDR3 spans 16 residues. CDR1 KGHSH and CDR2 LQKENI come from the germline V gene. The CDR3 here is CASSREAAFGNQPQHF. CDR3 bases: TGTGCCAGCTCAAGAGAGGCGGCATTTGGCAATCAGCCCCAGCATTTT.

This clonotype has only a few counts. The chain uses TRBV4-1 and TRBJ2-5; possible D gene TRBD2, 7 bases. Per the germline V gene, CDR1 is MGHRA and CDR2 is YSYEKL. The V end lost 4 bases, the J end lost 5 bases, and 20 bases lay between the germline ends. CDR3 length: 16 amino acids. The DNA for the CDR3 is TGCGCCAGCAGCCCTCGAGTTAGGGGGGAGGGGGAGACCCAGTACTTC. It specifies CASSPRVRGEGETQYF.

The rearrangement joins TRBV2 to TRBJ2-3; TRBD1 might be the D (6 bases). Germline CDR1 reads SNHLY; CDR2 reads FYNNEI. The CDR3 sequence is 14 residues long. Trimming removed 6 bases from V and 1 base from J, with 11 bases in between. CDR3 in DNA: TGTGCCAGCAGGGTTAACAGGGGCACAGATACGCAGTATTTT. It encodes CASRVNRGTDTQYF.

This clonotype was seen at least ten times. This chain uses TRBV7-8 with TRBJ2-3; D possibly uses TRBD1 or TRBD2 (6 bases each). V was trimmed by 1 base and J by 7 bases, leaving 18 bases between them. The CDR3 is 16 residues long. Germline V gene lookup returns CDR1 SGHVS and CDR2 FQNEAQ. DNA of the CDR3: TGTGCCAGCAGCTTAGTGGGTGGCGGGGACATAAATACGCAGTATTTT. Protein: CASSLVGGGDINTQYF.

By share of the sample, this clonotype is medium-sized. The chain couples TRBV9 to TRBJ2-7; a possible D gene is TRBD2 (6 bases). CDR3 length equals 12 residues. Germline assignment: CDR1 SGDLS and CDR2 YYNGEE. With 4 bases removed from V and 7 bases from J, the gap between germline ends came to 12 bases. CDR3 DNA: TGTGCCAGCAGCCCCCGAGGAGGGGAGCAGTACTTC. This codes for CASSPRGGEQYF.

V usage is TRBV9 and J usage is TRBJ2-1; 14 bases match TRBD2. V shed 3 bases and J 1 base; nucleotides not matched to a gene: 3. The CDR3 is 17 amino acids. The germline V gene encodes CDR1 SGDLS and CDR2 YYNGEE. Here the CDR3 reads CASSGGLAGGSYNEQFF. The CDR3 DNA follows: TGTGCCAGCAGCGGCGGACTAGCGGGAGGATCCTACAATGAGCAGTTCTTC.

Many counts were recorded for this clonotype. The V and J genes are TRBV28 and TRBJ2-2; D is perhaps TRBD1 (5 bases). The CDR3 runs 13 residues. Germline V gene sequence: CDR1 MDHEN, CDR2 SYDVKM. Trimming removed 10 bases from V and 7 bases from J, with 16 bases in between. The CDR3 nucleotides are TGTGCCACCTATAGTGGGGCAGGCGGGGAGCTGTTTTTT. Its translation is CATYSGAGGELFF.

This clonotype occurred many times. This chain joins TRBV21-1 and TRBJ1-4; TRBD1 is taken as the D call from the table, unchecked against the DNA. TRBV21-1 is shown as a pseudogene. The CDR3 loop spans 16 amino acids. As DNA, the CDR3 is TGTGCCAGCAGCCCACGCCATTCCTGTGGTAATGAAAAACTGTTTTTT. Its translation: CASSPRHSCGNEKLFF.

The genes are TRBV7-2 and TRBJ2-1, with 9 nucleotides matching TRBD2. With 2 bases clipped from V and 7 bases from J, the junction kept 24 bases outside the gene matches. The germline CDR1 and CDR2 sequences are SGHTA and FQGNSA. The CDR3 runs to 21 residues. CDR3 in amino acids: CASSLFRFLLAGDTLGNEQFF. In DNA, the CDR3 is TGTGCCAGCAGCTTATTTAGATTTTTATTAGCGGGAGATACGTTGGGGAATGAGCAGTTCTTC.

This clonotype was counted many times. DNA of the CDR3: TGTGCCAGCAGGTTCGGGGGGGCCGGGGAGACCCAGTACTTC. As protein: CASRFGGAGETQYF. The V gene is TRBV6-2 or TRBV6-3, the J gene TRBJ2-5; TRBD2 agrees at 8 bases. Trimming took 6 bases from V and 5 from J; bases not matched to a gene: 8. The CDR3 is 14 residues long. Looked up from germline, CDR1 is MNHEY and CDR2 is SVGEGT.

This clonotype was detected once. The chain carries TRBV29-1 and TRBJ2-5, with D tentatively TRBD1 or TRBD2 (5 bases each). The V gene lost 1 base and the J gene lost 0 bases, with 9 bases spanning the gap. The CDR3 length is 14 residues. Germline V gene lookup returns CDR1 SQVTM and CDR2 ANQGSEA. The CDR3 reads CSVEAGPHQETQYF. The CDR3 DNA is TGCAGCGTTGAAGCGGGACCGCACCAAGAGACCCAGTACTTC. The complete variable domain, with remaining parts taken from reference TRBV29-1 and TRBJ2-5, reads SAVISQKPSRDICQRGTSLTIQCQVDSQVTMMFWYRQQPGQSLTLIATANQGSEATYESGFVIDKFPISRPNLTFSTLTVSNMSPEDSSIYLCSVEAGPHQETQYFGPGTRLLVL.

This clonotype was observed many times. The chain combines TRBV5-1 with TRBJ2-3, with 8 positions matching TRBD1. CDR1 and CDR2 (germline): SGHRS, YFSETQ. The CDR3 is 14 residues long. J was trimmed by 5 bases and V by 2 bases; bases with no gene match: 4. The CDR3 is CASSFITGGDTQYF. The CDR3, as DNA: TGCGCCAGCAGCTTTATTACAGGGGGAGATACGCAGTATTTT.

V usage is TRBV7-9 and J usage is TRBJ2-3; perhaps TRBD1 as D (5 bases). The germline V gene encodes CDR1 SEHNR and CDR2 FQNEAQ (reference sequence). CDR3 size: 12 residues. Trimming took 7 bases from V and 3 from J, leaving 8 bases between them. The CDR3 sequence is CASKGATDTQYF. The CDR3 DNA follows: TGTGCCAGCAAAGGGGCGACAGATACGCAGTATTTT.

There are a few counts of this clonotype. The chain carries TRBV23-1 and TRBJ2-6; 8 bases map to TRBD1. TRBV23-1 is an open reading frame whose function is uncertain. The CDR3 runs to 21 residues. The V gene end was trimmed by 2 bases and the J gene end by 0 bases; junction bases not matched to a gene: 15. The chain's CDR3 is CASSQPLGRTGRTSGANVLTF. In DNA, the CDR3 is TGCGCCAGCAGTCAACCCCTGGGGCGGACAGGGAGAACCTCTGGGGCCAACGTCCTGACTTTC.

This chain's CDR3 is CATALVTDTQYF. The DNA for the CDR3 is TGTGCCACCGCGCTAGTCACAGATACGCAGTATTTT. The chain employs TRBV7-9 and TRBJ2-3; D is uncertain. From germline, CDR1 is SEHNR and CDR2 FQNEAQ (reference sequence). The CDR3 has 12 residues. V shed 10 bases and J shed 2 bases, with 10 bases lying between them.

J is TRBJ1-5 and V is TRBV5-7, with D perhaps matching TRBD1 (6 bases). TRBV5-7 is marked as an open reading frame, function uncertain. The V gene lost 3 bases and the J gene lost 6 bases, with 13 bases spanning the gap. The CDR3 is made up of 14 amino acids. Written as DNA, the CDR3 is TGTGCCAGCAGCTCCGGACAGAAGGGTCAGCCCCAGCATTTT. This translates into CASSSGQKGQPQHF.

This clonotype has just a few counts. The chain recombines TRBV6-1 with TRBJ1-5, with D hard to call. Germline-derived CDR1 and CDR2 are MNHNS and SASEGT. The CDR3 covers 13 residues. Trimming took 4 bases from V and 7 from J, leaving 11 bases between them. The CDR3 sequence is CASSGEAGQPQHF. In nucleotides, the CDR3 is TGTGCCAGCAGTGGGGAGGCCGGCCAGCCCCAGCATTTT.

This clonotype was detected ten times or more. The chain uses TRBV20-1 and TRBJ2-2, with 7 bases aligning to TRBD2. The CDR3 sequence is 15 residues long. CDR1 and CDR2 from the germline V gene are DFQATT and SNEGSKA (reference sequence). Germline trimming cut 0 bases from V and 9 bases from J; bases unmatched to any gene: 10. The CDR3 region is CSARDSGGGHRELFF. For the CDR3, the DNA is TGCAGTGCTAGAGATTCTGGGGGAGGGCACCGGGAGCTGTTTTTT.

This clonotype was counted a few times. The chain employs TRBV24-1 and TRBJ2-1, with D unclear. Trimming shortened V by 0 bases and J by 5 bases, and 7 bases separated the two germline ends. CDR1 and CDR2 (germline): KGHDR, SFDVKD. This CDR3 is 14 amino acids long. CDR3 sequence (DNA): TGTGCCACCAGTGATTTGCTGGGGAACAATGAGCAGTTCTTC. Amino acids: CATSDLLGNNEQFF.

This clonotype has a count of ten or more. The V gene is TRBV5-1, the J gene TRBJ2-3; D is unclear. V lost 2 bases and J 3 bases, leaving 10 bases between the germline ends. Germline assignment: CDR1 SGHRS and CDR2 YFSETQ. The CDR3 runs 14 residues. The CDR3 loop reads CASSFRSGTDTQYF. The CDR3 DNA sequence: TGCGCCAGCAGCTTTAGGTCCGGTACAGATACGCAGTATTTT.

The chain is built from TRBV5-1 and TRBJ1-1, with D possibly being TRBD1 (5 bases). Trimming removed 4 bases from V and 1 base from J, with 8 bases in between. Per germline, CDR1 SGHRS and CDR2 YFSETQ. This CDR3 region has 13 residues. CDR3 in amino acids: CASSPDKNTEAFF. In nucleotides, the CDR3 is TGCGCCAGCAGCCCGGACAAGAACACTGAAGCTTTCTTT. Filled out from reference TRBV5-1 and TRBJ1-1, the complete variable domain reads KAGVTQTPRYLIKTRGQQVTLSCSPISGHRSVSWYQQTPGQGLQFLFEYFSETQRNKGNFPGRFSGRQFSNSRSEMNVSTLELGDSALYLCASSPDKNTEAFFGQGTRLTVV.

There are many counts of this clonotype. The J gene is TRBJ1-5, the V gene TRBV7-8; 10 nucleotides align to TRBD1. Per germline, CDR1 SGHVS and CDR2 FQNEAQ. This CDR3 is 15 amino acids long. Unmatched junction bases numbered 8, after V lost 6 bases and J lost 6 bases. The CDR3 region has the DNA TGTGCCAGCAGTTCGTCCCGGGACAGGGGTCAGCCCCAGCATTTT. This sequence encodes CASSSSRDRGQPQHF.

This clonotype showed up many times. The V gene is TRBV7-8, the J gene TRBJ1-5; D is perhaps TRBD1 (6 bases). CDR3 length equals 15 residues. CDR1 is SGHVS and CDR2 is FQNEAQ in the germline V gene. Trimming removed 6 bases at V and 2 bases at J, with 14 bases between. This CDR3 reads CASSRKQGGNQPQHF. The CDR3 DNA is TGTGCCAGCAGTCGAAAACAGGGTGGCAATCAGCCCCAGCATTTT.

The chain combines TRBV7-9 with TRBJ1-1; D remains unclear. This CDR3 is 12 amino acids long. CDR1 SEHNR and CDR2 FQNEAQ come from the germline V gene (reference sequence). Trimming stripped 8 bases from V and 1 base from J, with 8 bases between. In DNA form, the CDR3 reads TGTGCCAGCTCGGCGGGGAACACTGAAGCTTTCTTT. Its protein is CASSAGNTEAFF.